This record concerns one T cell receptor (beta chain) sequence. Its antigen is not identified. Data came from immunoSEQ multiplex PCR; TCRdb stores just in-frame clones and leaves some out. The sample lists 95,000 to 100,000 clones, about 92% occurring once. These data come from a study of T cell responses to AZD1222 COVID-19 vaccine. About the research overall: Combined were second doses at about 4 or about 12 weeks.

Unmatched junction bases numbered 10, after V lost 8 bases and J lost 7 bases. Germline V lookup: CDR1 SQVTM, CDR2 ANQGSEA. The CDR3 contains 12 residues. Study results and caveats: Scientists sampled the repertoires only once the peak T cell response had passed. There were mostly white British donors and more females than males, and clonal diversity was possibly underestimated. Once two AZD1222 doses were given, Spike-specific TCR breadth and depth went up.

This TCR was recovered from an adult in good health. V and J are TRBV29-1 and TRBJ1-1; 7 bases map to TRBD1. The sample here was peripheral blood, taken on day 0 of AZD1222 vaccination. Here the CDR3 reads CSTTRDRLEAFF. The CDR3 DNA follows: TGCAGCACGACCCGGGACAGACTTGAAGCTTTCTTT. Drawing the rest from reference TRBV29-1 and TRBJ1-1, the complete variable domain is SAVISQKPSRDICQRGTSLTIQCQVDSQVTMMFWYRQQPGQSLTLIATANQGSEATYESGFVIDKFPISRPNLTFSTLTVSNMSPEDSSIYLCSTTRDRLEAFFGQGTRLTVV.